The 27 T cell receptor beta chains listed next were all sequenced from one sample in a study of T cell responses to AZD1222 COVID-19 vaccine. The repertoire was sequenced with immunoSEQ multiplex PCR; TCRdb's copy has only in-frame clones and lacks some. The sample has more than 90,000 clones, around nine tenths seen once; the top ten hold roughly 15%. The sequences come from peripheral blood, collected 28 days after the second AZD1222 dose. The receptors were sampled from an adult who received the AZD1222 COVID-19 vaccine.

The genes are TRBV19 and TRBJ2-3, with a possible D match to TRBD2 (7 bases). The V end lost 7 bases, the J end lost 1 base, and 15 bases lay between the germline ends. CDR1 is LNHDA and CDR2 is SQIVND in the germline V gene (reference sequence). The CDR3 totals 15 residues. This CDR3 is CASKIGGGRTDTQYF. The DNA of the CDR3 is TGTGCCAGTAAGATAGGGGGAGGGCGCACAGATACGCAGTATTTT.

The table lists this clone with a few counts. The chain links TRBV6-5 to TRBJ2-3, with D maybe TRBD2 (6 bases). From germline, CDR1 is MNHEY and CDR2 SVGAGI. Trimming took 3 bases from V and 1 from J, leaving 11 bases between them. The CDR3 sequence is 15 residues long. The CDR3, as DNA: TGTGCCAGCAGTTATGCGGGACTGCGCACAGATACGCAGTATTTT. Protein product: CASSYAGLRTDTQYF.

The sample holds a few counts of this clone. V gene TRBV2 combines with J gene TRBJ2-7, with a possible D match to TRBD1 (6 bases). This CDR3 is built from 13 residues. V lost 3 bases, J lost 4 bases, and 10 bases lay in between. CDR1 is SNHLY, CDR2 FYNNEI, per germline. CDR3 bases: TGTGCCAGCAGTGATGGACAGATATACGAGCAGTACTTC. It translates to CASSDGQIYEQYF.

The chain has TRBV11-2 and TRBJ2-3; the D gene is possibly TRBD1 (6 bases). The germline V gene encodes CDR1 SGHAT and CDR2 FQNNGV. Between the trimmed V and J ends, which lost 3 bases and 0 bases, there was a span of 13 bases. This CDR3 has 16 residues. The CDR3 spells CASSFGRQASTDTQYF. CDR3 DNA sequence: TGTGCCAGCAGCTTCGGCAGACAGGCTAGCACAGATACGCAGTATTTT.

The chain recombines TRBV4-1 with TRBJ2-3; weak D call: TRBD1 (6 bases). The CDR3 extends over 16 amino acids. Trimming took off 0 bases at V and 4 bases at J, with 14 bases between the two ends. Germline V lookup: CDR1 MGHRA, CDR2 YSYEKL. The CDR3 sequence: CASSQDWGPDADTQYF. In nucleotides, the CDR3 is TGCGCCAGCAGCCAAGACTGGGGGCCCGACGCAGATACGCAGTATTTT.

The chain carries TRBV19 and TRBJ2-2; TRBD2 matches at 10 bases. The CDR3 covers 15 residues. Germline V gene lookup returns CDR1 LNHDA and CDR2 SQIVND (reference sequence). V trimming: 7 bases; J trimming: 1 base; junction bases outside the gene matches: 3. CDR3: CASIRTSGNTGELFF. The CDR3 region has the DNA TGTGCCAGTATTAGGACTAGCGGGAACACCGGGGAGCTGTTTTTT.

This clone was observed a single time. DNA of the CDR3: TGTGCCAGCAGTTCCCCCGTCCTTATCGGGACAGGACCCTACGAGCAGTACTTC. It yields the protein CASSSPVLIGTGPYEQYF. The chain carries TRBV27 and TRBJ2-7; 8 positions match TRBD1. The germline V gene has CDR1 MNHEY and CDR2 SMNVEV (reference sequence). The CDR3 covers 18 residues. Trimming took 4 bases from V and 2 from J; bases not matched to a gene: 16.

This chain uses TRBV18 with TRBJ1-4, with TRBD1 as a possible D gene (6 bases). Trimming stripped 3 bases from V and 5 bases from J, with 13 bases between. The germline CDR1 and CDR2 sequences are KGHSH and LQKENI. The length of the CDR3 is 15 residues. CDR3 residues: CASSPSNRVNEKLFF. DNA of the CDR3: TGTGCCAGCTCACCGTCCAACAGGGTGAATGAAAAACTGTTTTTT.

V and J are TRBV5-4 and TRBJ2-1; 9 bases map to TRBD2. The length of the CDR3 is 15 residues. From germline, CDR1 is SGHNT and CDR2 YYREEE (reference sequence). J was trimmed by 3 bases and V by 4 bases; bases with no gene match: 5. The CDR3 nucleotides read TGTGCCAGCAGCCCGTTAGCGGGGGTCTACAATGAGCAGTTCTTC. Protein sequence: CASSPLAGVYNEQFF.

This rearrangement joins TRBV5-6 to TRBJ2-7; 8 nucleotides align to TRBD1. The length of the CDR3 is 14 residues. Germline V gene data show CDR1 as SGHDT and CDR2 as YYEEEE. J lost 3 bases, V lost 5 bases, and 7 bases had no gene match. This CDR3 reads CASRKTGVVYEQYF. The DNA of the CDR3 is TGTGCCAGCAGAAAGACAGGGGTTGTCTACGAGCAGTACTTC.

This clone was detected once. This chain connects TRBV7-7 to TRBJ2-7; 8 nucleotides agree with TRBD2. There are 15 residues in the CDR3. In germline, CDR1 is SSHAT, CDR2 FNYEAQ (reference sequence). The junction had 3 bases not matched to a gene; V was cut back by 2 bases and J by 0 bases. The CDR3 region is CASSLWSGSSYEQYF. The CDR3 DNA is TGTGCCAGCAGCTTATGGAGCGGGAGCTCCTACGAGCAGTACTTC. Full variable domain (remainder filled in from reference TRBV7-7 and TRBJ2-7): GAGVSQSPRYKVTKRGQDVTLRCDPISSHATLYWYQQALGQGPEFLTYFNYEAQPDKSGLPSDRFSAERPEGSISTLTIQRTEQRDSAMYRCASSLWSGSSYEQYFGPGTRLTVT.

J is TRBJ2-7 and V is TRBV5-1, with 9 bases fitting TRBD1. After removal of 4 bases from V and 1 base from J, the junction contained 6 bases not matched to a gene. Per germline, CDR1 SGHRS and CDR2 YFSETQ. The CDR3 runs to 15 residues. In nucleotides, the CDR3 is TGCGCCAGCAGCCTGGCCGGGACAGGGTCCTACGAGCAGTACTTC. This gives the protein CASSLAGTGSYEQYF. The full variable domain, with the rest looked up from reference TRBV5-1 and TRBJ2-7, is KAGVTQTPRYLIKTRGQQVTLSCSPISGHRSVSWYQQTPGQGLQFLFEYFSETQRNKGNFPGRFSGRQFSNSRSEMNVSTLELGDSALYLCASSLAGTGSYEQYFGPGTRLTVT.

This chain connects TRBV5-1 to TRBJ2-3; tentatively, D is TRBD1 or TRBD2 (5 bases each). Trimming took off 3 bases at V and 0 bases at J, with 11 bases between the two ends. The CDR3 has 15 amino acids. CDR1 and CDR2 from the germline V gene are SGHRS and YFSETQ. The CDR3 spells CASSSGTPSTDTQYF. The CDR3 nucleotides read TGCGCCAGCAGCTCCGGGACCCCCAGCACAGATACGCAGTATTTT.

The chain combines TRBV19 with TRBJ2-7; 8 bases fit TRBD1. The CDR3 sequence is 13 residues long. The ends lost 7 bases at V and 7 bases at J; junction bases unmatched: 9. Germline V lookup: CDR1 LNHDA, CDR2 SQIVND (reference sequence). The CDR3 loop is CASTMTGVGEQYF. The CDR3 DNA follows: TGTGCCAGTACTATGACAGGGGTGGGGGAGCAGTACTTC.

The rearrangement joins TRBV10-2 to TRBJ2-4; 7 positions agree with TRBD1. Germline V gives CDR1 WSHSY, CDR2 SAAADI. This CDR3 has 15 residues. V lost 8 bases and J lost 0; bases outside the gene matches: 7. Here the CDR3 reads CASQGQSLAKNIQYF. The CDR3 region has the DNA TGCGCCAGCCAGGGACAGTCGCTAGCCAAAAACATTCAGTACTTC.

The chain recombines TRBV29-1 with TRBJ2-5; 7 bases map to TRBD1. V shed 5 bases, J shed 4 bases, and the junction held 4 bases outside the gene matches. The CDR3 is made up of 12 amino acids. Germline CDR1 and CDR2: SQVTM and ANQGSEA. As DNA, the CDR3 is TGCAGCGTTACAGGGGTTTCAGAGACCCAGTACTTC. Encoded protein: CSVTGVSETQYF.

This clone was counted a single time. The V and J genes are TRBV28 and TRBJ2-7; 10 bases fit TRBD2. Trimming at V came to 3 bases and at J to 5 bases, leaving 4 bases not matched to a gene. The germline V gene has CDR1 MDHEN and CDR2 SYDVKM. The CDR3 runs 14 residues. This chain's CDR3 is CASSFLAGDHEQYF. The CDR3 DNA reads as TGTGCCAGCAGTTTCCTAGCGGGAGACCACGAGCAGTACTTC.

The rearrangement links TRBV27 to TRBJ1-5; perhaps TRBD1 as D (6 bases). CDR3 length: 18 amino acids. Per germline, CDR1 MNHEY and CDR2 SMNVEV (reference sequence). V lost 0 bases, J lost 2 bases, and 17 bases lay in between. The CDR3 reads CASSLSGQGRFGNQPQHF. DNA for the CDR3: TGTGCCAGCAGTTTATCTGGGCAGGGGCGGTTTGGCAATCAGCCCCAGCATTTT.

This clone was detected only once. V gene TRBV30 combines with J gene TRBJ2-1; D not resolved. V shed 3 bases and J shed 0 bases, with 3 bases lying between them. Per the germline V gene, CDR1 is GTSNPN and CDR2 is SVGIG (reference sequence). CDR3 size: 12 residues. The CDR3 reads CAWSNSYNEQFF. CDR3 sequence (DNA): TGTGCCTGGAGCAACTCCTACAATGAGCAGTTCTTC.

Here the CDR3 DNA reads TGTGCCAGCAGCGCGACGGCGGGAGCCCAGTTCTTC. Translated: CASSATAGAQFF. The chain joins TRBV7-6 to TRBJ2-1, with 7 positions matching TRBD2. CDR3 length: 12 amino acids. V shed 5 bases and J 13 bases; nucleotides not matched to a gene: 8. Germline assignment: CDR1 SGHVS and CDR2 FNYEAQ.

This clone appeared once. The chain carries TRBV14 and TRBJ2-7; TRBD1 matches 9 bases. Trimming cost V 8 bases and J 5 bases; bases outside gene matches: 7. Germline CDR1 reads SGHDN; CDR2 reads FVKESK. CDR3 length: 13 amino acids. The DNA of the CDR3 is TGTGCCAGCGGTGGACAGGGGTACCACGAGCAGTACTTC. It encodes CASGGQGYHEQYF.

This clone was seen once. The rearrangement joins TRBV7-8 to TRBJ1-2, with D possibly being TRBD1 (5 bases). V shed 3 bases and J shed 4 bases, with 12 bases lying between them. The CDR3 length is 14 residues. Germline lookup yields CDR1 SGHVS and CDR2 FQNEAQ. The CDR3 sequence is CASSLGVTLYGYTF. The CDR3 DNA sequence: TGTGCCAGCAGCTTGGGGGTCACCCTCTATGGCTACACCTTC.

The chain recombines TRBV18 with TRBJ1-1; 7 nucleotides agree with TRBD1. V dropped 6 bases and J dropped 5; count of bases not matched to a gene: 6. In germline, CDR1 is KGHSH, CDR2 LQKENI. There are 13 residues in the CDR3. The CDR3 region is CASSRTGTTEAFF. The CDR3 DNA reads TGTGCCAGCTCGCGGACAGGAACGACTGAAGCTTTCTTT. The entire variable domain, with the rest obtained from reference TRBV18 and TRBJ1-1, is as follows: NAGVMQNPRHLVRRRGQEARLRCSPMKGHSHVYWYRQLPEEGLKFMVYLQKENIIDESGMPKERFSAEFPKEGPSILRIQQVVRGDSAAYFCASSRTGTTEAFFGQGTRLTVV.

This chain uses TRBV19 with TRBJ1-4, with 9 positions matching TRBD1. Looked up from germline, CDR1 is LNHDA and CDR2 is SQIVND (reference sequence). The CDR3 is made up of 16 amino acids. The J segment lost 8 bases and the V segment lost 5 bases, leaving 12 bases of the junction unmatched. The CDR3 region has the DNA TGTGCCAGTAGTGTACCATCCGGGACAGGGTACGAAAAACTGTTTTTT. Translation gives CASSVPSGTGYEKLFF. The variable domain in full, with the rest retrieved from reference TRBV19 and TRBJ1-4, is DGGITQSPKYLFRKEGQNVTLSCEQNLNHDAMYWYRQDPGQGLRLIYYSQIVNDFQKGDIAEGYSVSREKKESFPLTVTSAQKNPTAFYLCASSVPSGTGYEKLFFGSGTQLSVL.

The chain is built from TRBV6-1 and TRBJ2-7, with 11 bases aligning to TRBD2. Germline assignment: CDR1 MNHNS and CDR2 SASEGT. With 2 bases clipped from V and 5 bases from J, the junction kept 2 bases outside the gene matches. This CDR3 is built from 14 residues. The CDR3 bases are TGTGCCAGCAGTGAAACTAGCGGGAGCCACGAGCAGTACTTC. Amino acids: CASSETSGSHEQYF.

V and J are TRBV30 and TRBJ1-3; weak D call: TRBD1 (6 bases). The length of the CDR3 is 12 residues. Germline V lookup: CDR1 GTSNPN, CDR2 SVGIG (reference sequence). V lost 5 bases and J lost 3, with 8 bases in between. DNA for the CDR3: TGTGCCTGGTCAGGGGATGGAAACACCATATATTTT. It specifies CAWSGDGNTIYF.

This clone was recorded a few times. The chain joins TRBV7-9 to TRBJ2-3, with 7 positions matching TRBD2. The CDR3 length is 15 residues. CDR1 and CDR2 from the germline V gene are SEHNR and FQNEAQ (reference sequence). Trimming cost V 1 base and J 4 bases; bases outside gene matches: 5. The CDR3 nucleotides read TGTGCCAGCAGCTTAGTACGGGACTATTCAGATACGCAGTATTTT. Its protein is CASSLVRDYSDTQYF. Full variable domain (outside the CDR3, taken from reference TRBV7-9 and TRBJ2-3): DTGVSQNPRHKITKRGQNVTFRCDPISEHNRLYWYRQTLGQGPEFLTYFQNEAQLEKSRLLSDRFSAERPKGSFSTLEIQRTEQGDSAMYLCASSLVRDYSDTQYFGPGTRLTVL.